This T cell receptor beta chain came from a study of CD8 T cells in Susac syndrome. Random hexamers were used to reverse transcribe an amount of roughly 0.5 to 1 ug RNA. The amplification used immunoSEQ multiplex PCR on TCR beta CDR3; it spanned 54 Vbeta and 13 Jbeta. TCRdb re-analysed the immunoSEQ multiplex PCR reads in MiXCR, keeping a single row per CDR3 protein. The sample lists approximately 100,000 distinct CDR3 sequences, over 90% occurring once. The V segment lost 2 bases and the J segment 6 bases; nucleotides outside the gene matches: 4. CDR3 length equals 14 residues. Looked up from germline, CDR1 is LNHDA and CDR2 is SQIVND (reference sequence). Sequencing of TCR beta was undertaken in CD8+ and CD4+ T cells derived from blood. Controls matched for age and sex were healthy donors. Negative isolation was applied to CD8+ and CD4+ T cells, and FACS enrichment was applied to TEMRA cells.

The TCR originated in a human donor in good health. This chain links TRBV19 with TRBJ2-1, with 7 bases lining up with TRBD2. The sample consisted of CD4+ T cells from PBMCs. CDR3 amino acids: CASSISGAANEQFF. The CDR3 DNA reads TGTGCCAGTAGTATAAGCGGGGCCGCCAATGAGCAGTTCTTC.